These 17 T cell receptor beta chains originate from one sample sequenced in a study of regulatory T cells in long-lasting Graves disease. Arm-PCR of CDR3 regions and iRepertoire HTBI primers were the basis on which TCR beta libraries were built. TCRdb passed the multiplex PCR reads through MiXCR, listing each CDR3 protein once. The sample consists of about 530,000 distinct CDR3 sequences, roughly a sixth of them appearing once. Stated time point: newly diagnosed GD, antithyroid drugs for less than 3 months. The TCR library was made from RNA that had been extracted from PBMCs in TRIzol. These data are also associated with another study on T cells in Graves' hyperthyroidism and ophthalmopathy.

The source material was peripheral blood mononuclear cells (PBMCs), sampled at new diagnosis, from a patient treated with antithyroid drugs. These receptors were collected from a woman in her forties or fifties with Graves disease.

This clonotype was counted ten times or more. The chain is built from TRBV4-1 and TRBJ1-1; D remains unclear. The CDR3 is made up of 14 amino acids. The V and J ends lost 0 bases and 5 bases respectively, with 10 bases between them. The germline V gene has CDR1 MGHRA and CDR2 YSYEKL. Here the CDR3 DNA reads TGCGCCAGCAGCCAAGAGCCGGGAAGAACTGAAGCTTTCTTT. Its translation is CASSQEPGRTEAFF.

Here the CDR3 reads CASSSQGGEQFF. CDR3 coding DNA: TGTGCCAGCAGTTCACAGGGGGGTGAGCAGTTCTTC. The chain is built from TRBV6-9 and TRBJ2-1; 8 nucleotides match TRBD1. The CDR3 contains 12 residues. V trimming: 4 bases; J trimming: 9 bases; junction bases outside the gene matches: 2. Per the germline V gene, CDR1 is MNHGY and CDR2 is SVAAGI.

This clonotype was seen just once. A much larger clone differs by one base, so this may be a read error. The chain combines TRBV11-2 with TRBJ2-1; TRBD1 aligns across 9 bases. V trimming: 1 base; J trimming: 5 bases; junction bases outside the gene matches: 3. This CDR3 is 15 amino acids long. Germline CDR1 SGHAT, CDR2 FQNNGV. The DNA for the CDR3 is TGTGCCAGCAGCTTAGGACAGGGGGGGGACAATGAGCAGTTCTTC. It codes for CASSLGQGGDNEQFF. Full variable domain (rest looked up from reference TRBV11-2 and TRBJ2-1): EAGVAQSPRYKIIEKRQSVAFWCNPISGHATLYWYQQILGQGPKLLIQFQNNGVVDDSQLPKDRFSAERLKGVDSTLKIQPAKLEDSAVYLCASSLGQGGDNEQFFGPGTRLTVL.

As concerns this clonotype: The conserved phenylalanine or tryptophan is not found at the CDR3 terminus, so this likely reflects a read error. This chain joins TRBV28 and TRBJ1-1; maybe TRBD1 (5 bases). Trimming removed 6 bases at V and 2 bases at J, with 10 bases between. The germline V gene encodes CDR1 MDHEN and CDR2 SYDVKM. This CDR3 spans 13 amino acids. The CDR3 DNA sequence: TGTGCCAGCAGGCTTCAGGGTAACACTGAAGCTTTCTCT. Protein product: CASRLQGNTEAFS.

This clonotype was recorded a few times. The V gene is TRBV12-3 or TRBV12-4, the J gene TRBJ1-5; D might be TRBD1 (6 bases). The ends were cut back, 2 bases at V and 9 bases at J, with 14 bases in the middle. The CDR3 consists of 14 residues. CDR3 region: CASSLQDSLGPQHF. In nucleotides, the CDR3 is TGTGCCAGCAGTTTACAGGACAGCTTAGGGCCCCAGCATTTT.

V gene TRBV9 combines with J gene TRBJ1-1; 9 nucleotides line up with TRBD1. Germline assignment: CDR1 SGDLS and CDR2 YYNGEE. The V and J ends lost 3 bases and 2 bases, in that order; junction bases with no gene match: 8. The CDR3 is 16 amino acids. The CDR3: CASSGAPGQGNTEAFF. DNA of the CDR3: TGTGCCAGCAGCGGGGCACCGGGACAGGGTAACACTGAAGCTTTCTTT.

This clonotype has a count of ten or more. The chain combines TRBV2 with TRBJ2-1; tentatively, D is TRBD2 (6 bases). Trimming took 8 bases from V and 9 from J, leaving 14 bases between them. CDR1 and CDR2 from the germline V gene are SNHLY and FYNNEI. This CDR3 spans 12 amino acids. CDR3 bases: TGTGCCAGCGCGGGGCCATCGGGTGAGCAGTTCTTC. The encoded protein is CASAGPSGEQFF. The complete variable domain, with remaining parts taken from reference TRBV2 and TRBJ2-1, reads EPEVTQTPSHQVTQMGQEVILRCVPISNHLYFYWYRQILGQKVEFLVSFYNNEISEKSEIFDDQFSVERPDGSNFTLKIRSTKLEDSAMYFCASAGPSGEQFFGPGTRLTVL.

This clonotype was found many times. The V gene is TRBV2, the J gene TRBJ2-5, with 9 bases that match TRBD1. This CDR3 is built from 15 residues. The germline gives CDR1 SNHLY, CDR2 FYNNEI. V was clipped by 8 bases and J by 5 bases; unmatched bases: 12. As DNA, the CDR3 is TGTGCCAGCTCACTACGACAGGGGGGAGAGGAGACCCAGTACTTC. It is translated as CASSLRQGGEETQYF.

CDR3 coding DNA: TGTGCCAGCAGCGCCCGACAGGGGGGGGGCGAGCAGTACTTC. This sequence encodes CASSARQGGGEQYF. V usage is TRBV11-2 and J usage is TRBJ2-7; 9 positions match TRBD1. The CDR3 loop spans 14 amino acids. Germline V gene lookup returns CDR1 SGHAT and CDR2 FQNNGV. V trimming: 5 bases; J trimming: 6 bases; junction bases outside the gene matches: 8.

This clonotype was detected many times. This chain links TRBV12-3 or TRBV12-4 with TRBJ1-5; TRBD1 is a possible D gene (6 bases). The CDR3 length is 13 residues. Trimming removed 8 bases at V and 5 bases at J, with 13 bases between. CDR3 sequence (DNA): TGTGCCAGCGTCGGACAGTTACATCAGCCCCAGCATTTT. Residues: CASVGQLHQPQHF.

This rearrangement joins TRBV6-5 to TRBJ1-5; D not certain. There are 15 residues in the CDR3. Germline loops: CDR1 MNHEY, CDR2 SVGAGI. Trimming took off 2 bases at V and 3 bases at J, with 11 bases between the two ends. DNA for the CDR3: TGTGCCAGCAGTTACGGCTCAAGCGTCAATCAGCCCCAGCATTTT. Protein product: CASSYGSSVNQPQHF.

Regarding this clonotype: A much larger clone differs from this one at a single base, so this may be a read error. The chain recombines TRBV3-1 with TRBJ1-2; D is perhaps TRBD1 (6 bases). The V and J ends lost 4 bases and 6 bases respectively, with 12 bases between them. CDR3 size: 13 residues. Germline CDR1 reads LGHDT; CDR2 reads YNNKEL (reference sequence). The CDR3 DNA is TGTGCCAGCAGCCGGGCAGGGGATGATGGCTACACCTTC. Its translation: CASSRAGDDGYTF.

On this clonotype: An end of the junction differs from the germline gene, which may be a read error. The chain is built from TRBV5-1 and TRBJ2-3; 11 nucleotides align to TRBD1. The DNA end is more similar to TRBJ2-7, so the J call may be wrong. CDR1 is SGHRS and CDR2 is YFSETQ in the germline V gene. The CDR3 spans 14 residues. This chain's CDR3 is CASGLGQGAEEQYF. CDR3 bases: TGCGCCAGCGGCTTAGGACAGGGGGCGGAAGAGCAGTACTTC.

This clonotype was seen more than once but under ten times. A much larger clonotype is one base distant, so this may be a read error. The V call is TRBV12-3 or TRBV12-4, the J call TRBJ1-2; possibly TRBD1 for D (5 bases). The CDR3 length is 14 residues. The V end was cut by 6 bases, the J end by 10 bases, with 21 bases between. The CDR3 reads CASSITGRGEDYTF. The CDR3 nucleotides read TGTGCCAGCAGCATCACCGGACGGGGGGAGGACTACACCTTC.

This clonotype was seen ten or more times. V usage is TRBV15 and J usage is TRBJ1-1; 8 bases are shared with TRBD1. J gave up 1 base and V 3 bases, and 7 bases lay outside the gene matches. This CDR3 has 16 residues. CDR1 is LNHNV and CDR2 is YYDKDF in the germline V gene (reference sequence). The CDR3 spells CATSRDRARGNTEAFF. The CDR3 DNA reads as TGTGCCACCAGCAGGGACAGGGCTCGCGGGAACACTGAAGCTTTCTTT.

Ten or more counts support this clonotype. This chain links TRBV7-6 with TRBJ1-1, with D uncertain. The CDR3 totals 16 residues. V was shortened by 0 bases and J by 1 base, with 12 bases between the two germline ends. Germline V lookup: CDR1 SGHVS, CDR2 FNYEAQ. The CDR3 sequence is CASSLAVGWGNTEAFF. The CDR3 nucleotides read TGTGCCAGCAGCTTAGCGGTGGGTTGGGGGAACACTGAAGCTTTCTTT.

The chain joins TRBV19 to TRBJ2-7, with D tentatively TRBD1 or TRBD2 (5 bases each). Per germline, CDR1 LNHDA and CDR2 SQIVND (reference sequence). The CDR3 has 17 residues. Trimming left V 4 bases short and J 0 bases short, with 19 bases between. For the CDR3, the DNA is TGTGCCAGTAGTACCACCCTCCAGGGAGATAGCTCCTACGAGCAGTACTTC. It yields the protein CASSTTLQGDSSYEQYF. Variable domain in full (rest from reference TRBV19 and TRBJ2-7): DGGITQSPKYLFRKEGQNVTLSCEQNLNHDAMYWYRQDPGQGLRLIYYSQIVNDFQKGDIAEGYSVSREKKESFPLTVTSAQKNPTAFYLCASSTTLQGDSSYEQYFGPGTRLTVT.